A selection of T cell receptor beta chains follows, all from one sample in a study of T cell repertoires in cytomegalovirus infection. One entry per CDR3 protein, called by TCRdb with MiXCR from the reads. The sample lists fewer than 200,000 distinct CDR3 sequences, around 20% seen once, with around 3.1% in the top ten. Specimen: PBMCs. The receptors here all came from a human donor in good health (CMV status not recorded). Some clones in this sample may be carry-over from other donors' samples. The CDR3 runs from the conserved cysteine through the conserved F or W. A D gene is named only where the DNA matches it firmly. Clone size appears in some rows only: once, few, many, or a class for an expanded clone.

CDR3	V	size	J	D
CASSLRTGSYEQYF	TRBV5-1	NA	TRBJ2-7	TRBD1
CASRIDRNNSPLHF	TRBV2	few	TRBJ1-6	NA
CASRVGGAGVGETQYF	TRBV4-1	few	TRBJ2-5	TRBD2
CASSTGPFNEQFF	TRBV7-3	few	TRBJ2-1	NA
CASSPGVASFSSEQFF	TRBV7-8	NA	TRBJ2-1	NA
CASSLAGVSPYNEQFF	TRBV5-5	NA	TRBJ2-1	NA
CASSWGDAGWDEQYF	TRBV28	few	TRBJ2-7	NA
CASRFFRDQPQHF	TRBV7-9	NA	TRBJ1-5	NA
CSARAGVLTGANVLTF	TRBV20-1	few	TRBJ2-6	TRBD2
CASSQDAGFRGQETQYF	TRBV4-3	few	TRBJ2-5	NA
CASGLSPVYEQYF	TRBV12-5	many	TRBJ2-7	NA
CASTTGGAGETQYF	TRBV6-5	NA	TRBJ2-5	TRBD1
CASSLVAGLYNSPLHF	TRBV7-2	many	TRBJ1-6	NA
CASSQEDSANYGYTF	TRBV7-9	few	TRBJ1-2	NA
CASRRTSGANTGELFF	TRBV6-5	many	TRBJ2-2	TRBD2
CASSSTGTHLTDTQYF	TRBV7-8	many	TRBJ2-3	NA
CASSPAGSGNTEAFF	TRBV9	NA	TRBJ1-1	NA
CASSQGEEPQTEKLFF	TRBV4-3	NA	TRBJ1-4	NA
CASSSILTGMNTEAFF	TRBV6-1	few	TRBJ1-1	TRBD1
CASRPTGTVTYEQYF	TRBV19	few	TRBJ2-7	NA
CASSRSTGRTNTEAFF	TRBV7-2	many	TRBJ1-1	TRBD1
CASRMDREAFF	TRBV6-6	few	TRBJ1-1	NA
CASSLVEGPGNEQFF	TRBV5-4	few	TRBJ2-1	NA
CASSFSGASGYTF	TRBV12-3/TRBV12-4	few	TRBJ1-2	NA
CASSFRGSFTGELFF	TRBV7-2	many	TRBJ2-2	NA
CASSSRQGFYNEQFF	TRBV7-9	many	TRBJ2-1	TRBD1
CASSRLTSTSYEQYF	TRBV4-1	few	TRBJ2-7	TRBD2
CASSTGATNEKLFF	TRBV19	many	TRBJ1-4	NA
CASSYGTDSGNTIYF	TRBV12-3/TRBV12-4	few	TRBJ1-3	NA